This is a list of T cell receptor beta chains from one sample in a study of T cell repertoires in cytomegalovirus infection. From the reads, TCRdb called clonotypes with MiXCR, one entry per CDR3 protein. In the table there are around 900,000 distinct CDR3 sequences, more than 25% of which are singletons. These receptors are not linked to any known antigen. Sample: cultured CD8+ T cells from PBMCs, taken from culture after CMV antigen stimulation. The receptors shown here come from a human donor in good health (CMV status not recorded). Some clones in this sample may be carry-over from other donors' samples. Each CDR3 is given with its conserved first and last residue. The D gene is left open where the match is weak. Clone size is stated in some rows and not others, as once, few, many or a class when expanded.

V	length	D	J	size	DNA	CDR3
TRBV7-9	17	.	TRBJ2-5	many	TGTGCCAGCAGCTCCCCGGGGAAGCGAGCGTACCAAGAGACCCAGTACTTC	CASSSPGKRAYQETQYF
TRBV14	16	.	TRBJ2-1	.	TGTGCCAGCAGCCAAGATCCCACCGGGATGGGTAATGAGCAGTTCTTC	CASSQDPTGMGNEQFF
TRBV7-9	16	TRBD2	TRBJ2-3	many	TGTGCCAGCAGCTCATTGACTAGCGGGGGTACAGATACGCAGTATTTT	CASSSLTSGGTDTQYF
TRBV14	16	.	TRBJ2-2	few	TGTGCCAGCAGCCAAGAATGGGCAGCTAACACCGGGGAGCTGTTTTTT	CASSQEWAANTGELFF
TRBV7-6	14	TRBD1	TRBJ1-6	many	TGTGCCAGCAGCTTCGACAGGGCGGATTCACCCCTCCACTTT	CASSFDRADSPLHF
TRBV10-3	16	TRBD2	TRBJ2-7	few	TGTGCCATCAGTGAACAGGGGGGACTAGCGGACTACGAGCAGTACTTC	CAISEQGGLADYEQYF
TRBV27	16	.	TRBJ2-3	few	TGTGCCAGCAGTCGAACCCGGACAGCATTCGCAGATACGCAGTATTTT	CASSRTRTAFADTQYF
TRBV2	14	.	TRBJ2-1	.	TGTGCCAGCAGTCCCGGGATGGCCTTCAATGAGCAGTTCTTC	CASSPGMAFNEQFF
TRBV28	16	.	TRBJ1-5	few	TGTGCCAGCAGTTCACCGCCGGGACCTAGCAATCAGCCCCAGCATTTT	CASSSPPGPSNQPQHF
TRBV7-8	13	.	TRBJ2-7	.	TGTGCCAGCAGTCGGACTCCGACCTACGAGCAGTACTTC	CASSRTPTYEQYF
TRBV7-9	13	.	TRBJ2-5	.	TGTGCCAGCAGCCCGACAGTAGAAGAGACCCAGTACTTC	CASSPTVEETQYF
TRBV7-9	12	.	TRBJ1-5	few	TGTGCCAGCAGTCACCAGGGAGAGGCCCAGCATTTT	CASSHQGEAQHF
TRBV12-3/TRBV12-4	15	.	TRBJ1-4	many	TGTGCCAGCAGTTTGGCCGGCTTTGGGGCTGAAAAACTGTTTTTT	CASSLAGFGAEKLFF
TRBV2	13	.	TRBJ2-1	.	TGTGCCAGCGTACTAGAACCATACAATGAGCAGTTCTTC	CASVLEPYNEQFF
TRBV4-1	17	.	TRBJ1-1	.	TGCGCCAGCAGCCAAGATGGGTTAGACTTCCTTGGGGCTGAAGCTTTCTTT	CASSQDGLDFLGAEAFF
TRBV27	14	.	TRBJ1-2	.	TGTGCCAACAGTTTGCATACAGGGTTCAATGGCTACACCTTC	CANSLHTGFNGYTF
TRBV29-1	15	TRBD2	TRBJ2-2	.	TGCAGCGTTGAAAAATTAGCGGGCAACCTCGGGGAGCTGTTTTTT	CSVEKLAGNLGELFF
TRBV7-2	15	.	TRBJ2-2	many	TGTGCCAGCAGCGCAGGACTTCCGAACACCGGGGAGCTGTTTTTT	CASSAGLPNTGELFF
TRBV6-2/TRBV6-3	21	TRBD2	TRBJ2-1	few	TGTGCCAGCAGTTACCCTAAGACTAGCGGGGGAGCCGGGAGCTCCTACAATGAGCAGTTCTTC	CASSYPKTSGGAGSSYNEQFF
TRBV7-6	19	.	TRBJ2-7	few	TGTGCCAGCAGCCTGTCGCCCGACAGGCGAGCCGCCAGCTCCTACGAGCAGTACTTC	CASSLSPDRRAASSYEQYF
TRBV7-8	18	.	TRBJ2-2	many	TGTGCCAGCAGCCCCGAACCGCAGGGATTATCGAACACCGGGGAGCTGTTTTTT	CASSPEPQGLSNTGELFF
TRBV5-5	16	TRBD1	TRBJ2-3	few	TGTGCCAGCTCTAAAACCGGGACAGGAGGCACAGATACGCAGTATTTT	CASSKTGTGGTDTQYF
TRBV5-6	13	TRBD1	TRBJ1-1	.	TGTGCCAGCAGACGGACAGGGGAGCGTGAAGCTTTCTTT	CASRRTGEREAFF
TRBV7-6	17	.	TRBJ2-3	few	TGTGCCAGCAGCTTAGGAATCTTAGTAGGTGGCACAGATACGCAGTATTTT	CASSLGILVGGTDTQYF
TRBV25-1	17	TRBD2	TRBJ2-3	.	TGTGCCAGCAGTGATTTAGAGCGGGGGCACCTCGGGGATACGCAGTATTTT	CASSDLERGHLGDTQYF
TRBV7-9	16	TRBD1	TRBJ2-1	few	TGTGCCAGCAGCGCTGGGACAGGGGGCGCCTACAATGAGCAGTTCTTC	CASSAGTGGAYNEQFF
TRBV19	13	.	TRBJ1-5	.	TGTGCCACCCCTCTGGTGGGATTCCAGCCCCAGCATTTT	CATPLVGFQPQHF
TRBV5-5	14	.	TRBJ2-1	few	TGTGCCAGCAGCTTGCCCGCGGCGGACAATGAGCAGTTCTTC	CASSLPAADNEQFF
TRBV7-6	13	.	TRBJ1-1	many	TGTGCCAGCAGCTTAATAGGGGGCACTGAAGCTTTCTTT	CASSLIGGTEAFF
TRBV7-9	15	TRBD2	TRBJ2-7	.	TGTGCCAGCAGCTTAGTAGTACTAGCGAATTACGAGCAGTACTTC	CASSLVVLANYEQYF
TRBV12-5	16	TRBD2	TRBJ2-3	few	TGTGCTAGTGGTTTCGGGGCGGGGGAGAGCACAGATACGCAGTATTTT	CASGFGAGESTDTQYF
TRBV6-1	15	TRBD2	TRBJ2-3	.	TGTGCCAGCAGTGAAGTGGGCGGGGGTACGGGTACGCAGTATTTT	CASSEVGGGTGTQYF
TRBV5-5	15	.	TRBJ1-6	few	TGTGCCAGCAGACCTTCGGACGGACTTAATTCACCCCTCCACTTT	CASRPSDGLNSPLHF
TRBV6-1	16	.	TRBJ2-3	few	TGTGCCAGCAGTGAGTGGAGGCAGGGAGTCACAGATACGCAGTATTTT	CASSEWRQGVTDTQYF
TRBV7-8	17	TRBD2	TRBJ2-1	.	TGTGCCAGCAGCCTCCCGGCTAGCGGGGGGGTCCACAATGAGCAGTTCTTC	CASSLPASGGVHNEQFF
TRBV7-9	14	.	TRBJ2-5	few	TGTGCCAGCAGCTTAGGGGAGAAGCGGGAGACCCAGTACTTC	CASSLGEKRETQYF
TRBV7-4	14	.	TRBJ1-2	.	TGTGCCAGCAGCTTAGATCGGACAGCTCCTGTCTACACCTTC	CASSLDRTAPVYTF
TRBV5-1	20	TRBD2	TRBJ2-1	.	TGCGCCAGCAGCTACCGAGCGGGACTAGCGGGGGATAGCTCCTACAATGAGCAGTTCTTC	CASSYRAGLAGDSSYNEQFF
TRBV7-8	15	.	TRBJ1-3	many	TGTGCCAGCAGCCCCCCCCAAAACTCTGGAAACACCATATATTTT	CASSPPQNSGNTIYF
TRBV7-8	14	TRBD1	TRBJ1-2	many	TGTGCCAGCAGCTGGGACAGGGGGCAGAATGGCTACACCTTC	CASSWDRGQNGYTF